These 12 T cell receptor beta chains share one sample of origin, sequenced in a study of blood T cell repertoires in COVID-19. Only in-frame clones appear in the TCRdb table, and some are missing; sequencing was by immunoSEQ multiplex PCR. Of a few hundred thousand clones listed, roughly 90% are singletons. The sequencing input was peripheral blood. Receptors were obtained from a man aged 18 to 29 with COVID-19, enrolled during active disease.

This clone showed up just once. The chain recombines TRBV11-2 with TRBJ2-5; tentatively, D is TRBD1 (7 bases). The germline V gene has CDR1 SGHAT and CDR2 FQNNGV. This CDR3 is built from 17 residues. V was trimmed by 5 bases and J by 1 base, leaving 20 bases between them. For the CDR3, the DNA is TGTGCCAGCAGCGTCCACGGGGGACAGTCACCCCAAGAGACCCAGTACTTC. Translation: CASSVHGGQSPQETQYF. Based on the CDR3 plus reference TRBV11-2 and TRBJ2-5, the full variable domain is EAGVAQSPRYKIIEKRQSVAFWCNPISGHATLYWYQQILGQGPKLLIQFQNNGVVDDSQLPKDRFSAERLKGVDSTLKIQPAKLEDSAVYLCASSVHGGQSPQETQYFGPGTRLLVL.

The rearrangement uses TRBV12-5 and TRBJ2-7; no clear D. The CDR3 sequence is 13 residues long. From germline, CDR1 is LGHNT and CDR2 FRNRAP. V was shortened by 8 bases and J by 1 base, with 12 bases between the two germline ends. The CDR3 reads CASSGRRSYEQYF. The CDR3 nucleotides are TGTGCTAGTTCTGGCAGAAGATCCTACGAGCAGTACTTC.

This chain links TRBV10-1 with TRBJ2-1, with 7 bases lining up with TRBD2. Germline V gives CDR1 WNHNN, CDR2 SYGVQD (reference sequence). CDR3 length equals 17 residues. With 3 bases clipped from V and 0 bases from J, the junction kept 8 bases outside the gene matches. CDR3 loop: CASSDRGGRSSYNEQFF. Written as DNA, the CDR3 is TGCGCCAGCAGTGATCGGGGAGGGCGAAGCTCCTACAATGAGCAGTTCTTC.

The chain carries TRBV27 and TRBJ1-1; no clear D gene. The CDR3 length is 13 residues. Germline V gives CDR1 MNHEY, CDR2 SMNVEV (reference sequence). Trimming cost V 11 bases and J 1 base, with 14 bases left between them. Here the CDR3 DNA reads TGTGCCGCCTCCAATCTCGGGAACACTGAAGCTTTCTTT. Translated, it gives CAASNLGNTEAFF.

The chain couples TRBV2 to TRBJ2-1; 7 positions agree with TRBD2. V lost 7 bases, J lost 7 bases, and 16 bases stayed unmatched. CDR1 is SNHLY, CDR2 FYNNEI, per germline. The CDR3 contains 16 residues. The DNA for the CDR3 is TGTGCCAGCACCTTCTTCGGGGGGACCGTCGAAAATGAGCAGTTCTTC. It specifies CASTFFGGTVENEQFF.

This chain links TRBV20-1 with TRBJ2-3, with a tentative D call TRBD2 (5 bases). The germline CDR1 and CDR2 sequences are DFQATT and SNEGSKA (reference sequence). The CDR3 runs to 15 residues. V was trimmed by 3 bases and J by 4 bases, leaving 17 bases between them. CDR3: CSASSSASFPDTQYF. CDR3 nucleotides: TGCAGTGCTAGTAGCAGTGCTAGCTTCCCAGATACGCAGTATTTT.

The chain is built from TRBV5-1 and TRBJ2-3; D possibly corresponds to TRBD2 (6 bases). CDR1 and CDR2 (germline): SGHRS, YFSETQ. Trimming pared 0 bases from V and 2 bases from J, leaving 13 bases between. The CDR3 is made up of 16 amino acids. CDR3 sequence: CASSLAGEGATDTQYF. The DNA for the CDR3 is TGCGCCAGCAGCTTGGCGGGAGAAGGGGCCACAGATACGCAGTATTTT.

The rearrangement uses TRBV5-4 and TRBJ1-2, with D unresolved. The V end was cut by 4 bases, the J end by 8 bases, with 12 bases between. This CDR3 has 12 residues. Germline V CDR1 and CDR2: SGHNT, YYREEE (reference sequence). The CDR3 loop is CASSDALGGYTF. Here the CDR3 DNA reads TGTGCCAGCAGCGACGCCCTAGGAGGCTACACCTTC.

The chain couples TRBV6-5 to TRBJ1-1; the D is unclear. The CDR3 is 12 residues long. Germline V CDR1 and CDR2: MNHEY, SVGAGI. Trimming removed 7 bases at V and 3 bases at J, with 9 bases between. Here the CDR3 reads CASNSAHTEAFF. As DNA, the CDR3 is TGTGCCAGCAACTCCGCCCACACTGAAGCTTTCTTT.

J is TRBJ2-7 and V is TRBV30; 9 nucleotides line up with TRBD1. There are 15 residues in the CDR3. Germline-derived CDR1 and CDR2 are GTSNPN and SVGIG (reference sequence). V dropped 2 bases and J dropped 2; count of bases not matched to a gene: 7. This CDR3 is CAWSHGTGNPYEQYF. The DNA for the CDR3 is TGTGCCTGGAGTCACGGGACAGGGAACCCCTACGAGCAGTACTTC.

The chain carries TRBV4-1 and TRBJ2-7; 8 bases map to TRBD1. V shed 1 base, J shed 3 bases, and the junction held 5 bases outside the gene matches. Per the germline V gene, CDR1 is MGHRA and CDR2 is YSYEKL. The CDR3 loop spans 15 amino acids. As DNA, the CDR3 is TGCGCCAGCAGCCAAGGACAGGGGCGAGTCTACGAGCAGTACTTC. This sequence encodes CASSQGQGRVYEQYF.

About this clone itself: Within the sample, other DNA sequences also encode this same CDR3. This chain uses TRBV27 with TRBJ2-7, with TRBD1 matching 7 bases. Trimming at V came to 3 bases and at J to 3 bases, leaving 2 bases not matched to a gene. The germline V gene encodes CDR1 MNHEY and CDR2 SMNVEV (reference sequence). The CDR3 is made up of 13 amino acids. The DNA for the CDR3 is TGTGCCAGCAGTTTGGGACAGTACTACGAGCAGTACTTC. Protein product: CASSLGQYYEQYF.